This entry lists 32 T cell receptor beta chains sequenced from one sample in a study of blood T cell repertoires in COVID-19. Here immunoSEQ multiplex PCR was the method, and the copy in TCRdb shows in-frame clones only, minus some. The data contain 150,000 to 200,000 clones, around 81% of them singletons. The sequenced material came from peripheral blood. These receptors were taken from a man aged 60 to 75 with active or convalescent COVID-19.

This clone was detected only once. The chain uses TRBV15 and TRBJ2-5, with 7 bases identical to TRBD2. Germline-derived CDR1 and CDR2 are LNHNV and YYDKDF (reference sequence). CDR3 length: 16 residues. V shed 4 bases, J shed 2 bases, and the junction held 10 bases outside the gene matches. DNA for the CDR3: TGTGCCACCAGCAAGGTGCCTCAGCGGGAACAAGAGACCCAGTACTTC. Translation: CATSKVPQREQETQYF.

The chain couples TRBV6-5 to TRBJ2-2, with D possibly matching TRBD1 (5 bases). V was shortened by 6 bases and J by 4 bases, with 12 bases between the two germline ends. This CDR3 has 14 amino acids. CDR1 MNHEY and CDR2 SVGAGI come from the germline V gene. The DNA for the CDR3 is TGTGCCAGCAGGACCGACAGTAGCACCGGGGAGCTGTTTTTT. This encodes CASRTDSSTGELFF.

This chain uses TRBV28 with TRBJ1-4; unclear D gene. Trimming took off 4 bases at V and 0 bases at J, with 9 bases between the two ends. The CDR3 extends over 15 amino acids. The V gene's germline CDR1 is MDHEN and CDR2 SYDVKM. The CDR3: CASSSLRTTNEKLFF. The CDR3 DNA reads TGTGCCAGCAGTTCCCTTAGAACAACTAATGAAAAACTGTTTTTT. Combining the CDR3 with reference TRBV28 and TRBJ1-4 gives the whole variable domain DVKVTQSSRYLVKRTGEKVFLECVQDMDHENMFWYRQDPGLGLRLIYFSYDVKMKEKGDIPEGYSVSREKKERFSLILESASTNQTSMYLCASSSLRTTNEKLFFGSGTQLSVL.

This clone has at least ten counts. The chain has TRBV5-1 and TRBJ2-7; tentative D call: TRBD2 (5 bases). CDR3 length: 14 amino acids. Germline V CDR1 and CDR2: SGHRS, YFSETQ. The V end was cut by 0 bases, the J end by 2 bases, with 9 bases between. The chain's CDR3 is CASSLGASTYEQYF. The CDR3 DNA reads TGCGCCAGCAGCTTGGGCGCTAGCACCTACGAGCAGTACTTC.

The rearrangement links TRBV7-6 to TRBJ2-3, with 14 bases that match TRBD2. This CDR3 is built from 20 residues. CDR1 SGHVS and CDR2 FNYEAQ come from the germline V gene. Germline trimming cut 2 bases from V and 1 base from J; bases unmatched to any gene: 11. The CDR3 DNA follows: TGTGCCAGCAGCTTACGGGAATTGACTAGCGGGAGGGGGGGCACAGATACGCAGTATTTT. Amino acid sequence: CASSLRELTSGRGGTDTQYF. The whole variable domain, remainder taken from reference TRBV7-6 and TRBJ2-3, is GAGVSQSPRYKVTKRGQDVALRCDPISGHVSLYWYRQALGQGPEFLTYFNYEAQQDKSGLPNDRFSAERPEGSISTLTIQRTEQRDSAMYRCASSLRELTSGRGGTDTQYFGPGTRLTVL.

The chain couples TRBV2 to TRBJ1-3, with 9 bases identical to TRBD1. Germline CDR1 reads SNHLY; CDR2 reads FYNNEI. Unmatched junction bases numbered 8, after V lost 9 bases and J lost 5 bases. This CDR3 is 14 amino acids long. The CDR3 coding sequence is TGTGCCAGTAGAGGGACAGGGAGGAGAAACACCATATATTTT. It is translated as CASRGTGRRNTIYF.

This clone has just one count. This chain links TRBV27 with TRBJ1-5; D gene ambiguous. Deletions cut 2 bases from V and 4 bases from J, with 3 bases between. CDR3 length equals 12 residues. From germline, CDR1 is MNHEY and CDR2 SMNVEV (reference sequence). This CDR3 is CASSLRNQPQHF. The CDR3 nucleotides are TGTGCCAGCAGTTTACGGAATCAGCCCCAGCATTTT.

V gene TRBV2 combines with J gene TRBJ2-6, with D possibly TRBD1 on 5 matching bases. The CDR3 loop spans 14 amino acids. The germline V gene encodes CDR1 SNHLY and CDR2 FYNNEI. V lost 6 bases to trimming and J lost 4 bases, with 10 bases between them. In DNA, the CDR3 is TGTGCCAGCAGACCAGGGTCGGGGGCCAACGTCCTGACTTTC. Protein: CASRPGSGANVLTF.

V is TRBV7-3 and J is TRBJ1-2; tentative D call: TRBD1 (5 bases). Germline V gene data show CDR1 as SGHTA and CDR2 as FQGTGA. V gave up 1 base and J gave up 5 bases, with 14 bases separating them. This CDR3 has 15 residues. CDR3 loop: CASSLSWGVGYGYTF. The CDR3 DNA reads TGTGCCAGCAGCTTAAGTTGGGGCGTAGGGTATGGCTACACCTTC.

This clone was seen a single time. The chain is built from TRBV6-5 and TRBJ2-7, with TRBD2 matching over 8 bases. The CDR3 length is 14 residues. Germline V gene sequence: CDR1 MNHEY, CDR2 SVGAGI. V lost 6 bases, J lost 4 bases, and 8 bases stayed unmatched. The CDR3, as DNA: TGTGCCAGCAGCCCATTGCGGGAGGCTTACGAGCAGTACTTC. Translating gives CASSPLREAYEQYF.

This chain connects TRBV27 to TRBJ1-4; 9 bases fit TRBD1. Germline trimming cut 6 bases from V and 2 bases from J; bases unmatched to any gene: 4. The CDR3 has 15 residues. CDR1 MNHEY and CDR2 SMNVEV come from the germline V gene (reference sequence). The CDR3 region is CASSTGGFTNEKLFF. CDR3 bases: TGTGCCAGCAGCACAGGGGGCTTTACTAATGAAAAACTGTTTTTT. Combining the CDR3 with reference TRBV27 and TRBJ1-4 gives the whole variable domain EAQVTQNPRYLITVTGKKLTVTCSQNMNHEYMSWYRQDPGLGLRQIYYSMNVEVTDKGDVPEGYKVSRKEKRNFPLILESPSPNQTSLYFCASSTGGFTNEKLFFGSGTQLSVL.

The CDR3 region is CASSPPPRYEQYF. CDR3 nucleotides: TGTGCCAGCAGTCCACCCCCCCGGTACGAGCAGTACTTC. The chain employs TRBV28 and TRBJ2-7, with D hard to call. In germline, CDR1 is MDHEN, CDR2 SYDVKM. CDR3 size: 13 residues. Trimming removed 5 bases at V and 4 bases at J, with 12 bases between.

In this sample, this clone turned up once. The chain couples TRBV19 to TRBJ2-2; TRBD1 matches at 8 bases. The CDR3 is 15 residues long. The V and J ends lost 4 bases and 6 bases, in that order; junction bases with no gene match: 7. Per the germline V gene, CDR1 is LNHDA and CDR2 is SQIVND (reference sequence). The CDR3 sequence is CASSTGGHVAGELFF. The CDR3 DNA is TGTGCCAGTAGTACAGGGGGCCATGTGGCCGGGGAGCTGTTTTTT.

The V gene is TRBV1, the J gene TRBJ1-5; TRBD1 reflects the table's D call only, with no check against the DNA. TRBV1 is flagged as a pseudogene. CDR3 length: 15 amino acids. The CDR3 here is CTSSREQGSDQPQHF. CDR3 DNA sequence: TGCACCAGCAGCCGAGAACAGGGTTCCGATCAGCCCCAGCATTTT.

This chain connects TRBV10-2 to TRBJ2-3; TRBD1 might be the D (6 bases). Trimming shortened V by 3 bases and J by 4 bases, and 11 bases separated the two germline ends. The germline V gene has CDR1 WSHSY and CDR2 SAAADI. The CDR3 spans 14 residues. The CDR3 DNA follows: TGCGCCAGCAGTGAAGGGGGAGTGGCAGATACGCAGTATTTT. It codes for CASSEGGVADTQYF.

The V and J genes are TRBV7-2 and TRBJ1-2; TRBD1 agrees at 8 bases. The germline V gene encodes CDR1 SGHTA and CDR2 FQGNSA. This CDR3 has 15 residues. V was pared by 4 bases and J by 6 bases, with 10 bases of the junction left unmatched. The DNA for the CDR3 is TGTGCCAGCAGCTCCCGACAGGGGACTTGGAATGGCTACACCTTC. Translation gives CASSSRQGTWNGYTF.

The chain carries TRBV7-6 and TRBJ1-1; 7 nucleotides align to TRBD1. From germline, CDR1 is SGHVS and CDR2 FNYEAQ. V was pared by 2 bases and J by 0 bases, with 3 bases of the junction left unmatched. The CDR3 length is 15 residues. CDR3 protein: CASSLYRGMNTEAFF. The CDR3 region has the DNA TGTGCCAGCAGCTTATACAGGGGAATGAACACTGAAGCTTTCTTT.

V and J are TRBV15 and TRBJ1-4, with TRBD1 matching over 8 bases. CDR3 length: 15 residues. Losses at the gene ends were 3 bases for V and 4 bases for J; bases not matched to a gene: 4. Germline CDR1 is LNHNV and CDR2 is YYDKDF (reference sequence). The CDR3 spells CATSRGTGDNEKLFF. CDR3 bases: TGTGCCACCAGCAGGGGGACAGGAGATAATGAAAAACTGTTTTTT.

The rearrangement links TRBV20-1 to TRBJ2-1, with 7 bases fitting TRBD2. After removal of 3 bases from V and 3 bases from J, the junction contained 5 bases not matched to a gene. Per the germline V gene, CDR1 is DFQATT and CDR2 is SNEGSKA (reference sequence). The CDR3 contains 14 residues. The CDR3 loop reads CSASRGLLYNEQFF. The CDR3 region has the DNA TGCAGTGCTAGTCGGGGACTACTCTACAATGAGCAGTTCTTC.

Note on this clone: One junction end disagrees with the germline gene, perhaps due to a read error. The rearrangement links TRBV11-2 to TRBJ2-2; the D gene is possibly TRBD2 (5 bases). The CDR3 contains 15 residues. Germline V CDR1 and CDR2: SGHAT, FQNNGV. The CDR3 region is CASSLEVRPGRGAVF. The DNA of the CDR3 is TGTGCCAGCAGCTTAGAAGTCCGACCGGGCCGGGGAGCTGTTTTT.

The chain uses TRBV28 and TRBJ2-5, with 10 bases matching TRBD2. V was clipped by 4 bases and J by 4 bases; unmatched bases: 9. CDR3 length: 16 amino acids. Germline V CDR1 and CDR2: MDHEN, SYDVKM. The chain's CDR3 is CASSSPSGRETETQYF. CDR3 sequence (DNA): TGTGCCAGCAGTTCCCCTAGCGGGAGAGAAACAGAGACCCAGTACTTC.

The CDR3, as DNA: TGTGCCAGCTCAGGACAGGAGACTCCTAGTGAAAAACTGTTTTTT. Its protein is CASSGQETPSEKLFF. The V and J genes are TRBV18 and TRBJ1-4; 7 bases map to TRBD1. Germline CDR1 KGHSH, CDR2 LQKENI. The CDR3 contains 15 residues. V dropped 5 bases and J dropped 7; count of bases not matched to a gene: 10.

The chain has TRBV7-2 and TRBJ2-5; tentative D call: TRBD1 (5 bases). Trimming pared 3 bases from V and 1 base from J, leaving 12 bases between. CDR1 is SGHTA and CDR2 is FQGNSA in the germline V gene. This CDR3 has 15 residues. The CDR3, as DNA: TGTGCCAGCAGCTTCTCCCCAGGGCCCCAAGAGACCCAGTACTTC. Translation: CASSFSPGPQETQYF.

The chain couples TRBV5-4 to TRBJ2-1, with D tentatively TRBD2 (5 bases). CDR3 length equals 15 residues. Trimming took 4 bases from V and 3 from J, leaving 14 bases between them. Germline V gene sequence: CDR1 SGHNT, CDR2 YYREEE (reference sequence). The CDR3 nucleotides read TGTGCCAGCAGCCCTCCTGAGGGCAGCTACAATGAGCAGTTCTTC. This gives the protein CASSPPEGSYNEQFF. Based on the CDR3 plus reference TRBV5-4 and TRBJ2-1, the full variable domain is ETGVTQSPTHLIKTRGQQVTLRCSSQSGHNTVSWYQQALGQGPQFIFQYYREEENGRGNFPPRFSGLQFPNYSSELNVNALELDDSALYLCASSPPEGSYNEQFFGPGTRLTVL.

The V call is TRBV5-4, the J call TRBJ2-6; D is perhaps TRBD1 (6 bases). This CDR3 is 16 amino acids long. The germline CDR1 and CDR2 sequences are SGHNT and YYREEE (reference sequence). The ends were cut back, 0 bases at V and 4 bases at J, with 11 bases in the middle. CDR3 sequence (DNA): TGTGCCAGCAGCTTGGCTGCAGGGGCCGGGGCCAACGTCCTGACTTTC. It encodes CASSLAAGAGANVLTF. Using reference TRBV5-4 and TRBJ2-6 for the parts outside the CDR3, the full variable domain is ETGVTQSPTHLIKTRGQQVTLRCSSQSGHNTVSWYQQALGQGPQFIFQYYREEENGRGNFPPRFSGLQFPNYSSELNVNALELDDSALYLCASSLAAGAGANVLTFGAGSRLTVL.

This rearrangement joins TRBV14 to TRBJ1-4, with D possibly TRBD1 on 5 matching bases. The CDR3 contains 13 residues. Germline CDR1 reads SGHDN; CDR2 reads FVKESK. V dropped 4 bases and J dropped 8 bases, with 11 bases sitting between them. The CDR3 is CASSRTFGEKLFF. The CDR3 DNA is TGTGCCAGCAGCCGGACATTTGGCGAAAAACTGTTTTTT.

The V call is TRBV24-1, the J call TRBJ2-3, with D possibly being TRBD1 (6 bases). The CDR3 has 15 residues. CDR1 and CDR2 from the germline V gene are KGHDR and SFDVKD. Deletions cut 4 bases from V and 6 bases from J, with 16 bases between. The CDR3 DNA sequence: TGTGCCACCAGTGACCCCGGACAGTCCAGGGATACGCAGTATTTT. As protein: CATSDPGQSRDTQYF.

CDR3 amino acids: CASSFSRDSGYTF. In DNA form, the CDR3 reads TGTGCCAGCAGTTTCTCCAGGGACTCGGGCTACACCTTC. The chain is built from TRBV28 and TRBJ1-2, with a possible D match to TRBD1 (5 bases). The length of the CDR3 is 13 residues. V was shortened by 3 bases and J by 8 bases, with 13 bases between the two germline ends. Germline CDR1 MDHEN, CDR2 SYDVKM.

This chain connects TRBV27 to TRBJ2-7; 9 bases line up with TRBD2. This CDR3 comprises 15 residues. After removal of 5 bases from V and 1 base from J, the junction contained 6 bases not matched to a gene. Germline CDR1 reads MNHEY; CDR2 reads SMNVEV (reference sequence). The CDR3 region has the DNA TGTGCCAGCAGTCGCTATAGCGGGAGTTCCTACGAGCAGTACTTC. Its protein is CASSRYSGSSYEQYF.

The chain is built from TRBV5-1 and TRBJ2-7; 10 positions match TRBD2. With 0 bases clipped from V and 3 bases from J, the junction kept 3 bases outside the gene matches. The CDR3 length is 15 residues. Germline CDR1 is SGHRS and CDR2 is YFSETQ. CDR3 nucleotides: TGCGCCAGCAGCTTGGGAGCGGGGGGGCTCTACGAGCAGTACTTC. This translates into CASSLGAGGLYEQYF.

This clone was detected only once. The V call is TRBV5-4, the J call TRBJ1-1, with D perhaps matching TRBD1 (5 bases). V gave up 1 base and J gave up 4 bases, with 14 bases separating them. Germline assignment: CDR1 SGHNT and CDR2 YYREEE (reference sequence). The CDR3 has 15 residues. The CDR3 sequence: CASSLYLPGPTEAFF. In DNA, the CDR3 is TGTGCCAGCAGCTTGTATCTCCCAGGGCCCACTGAAGCTTTCTTT. Looking up the rest from reference TRBV5-4 and TRBJ1-1 gives the full variable domain: ETGVTQSPTHLIKTRGQQVTLRCSSQSGHNTVSWYQQALGQGPQFIFQYYREEENGRGNFPPRFSGLQFPNYSSELNVNALELDDSALYLCASSLYLPGPTEAFFGQGTRLTVV.

This clone has a single count. The CDR3 sequence: CASSLQGGQGGKEQYF. The CDR3 coding sequence is TGTGCCAGCAGCCTCCAGGGCGGACAGGGGGGAAAAGAGCAGTACTTC. This chain uses TRBV3-1 (or the pseudogene TRBV3-2) with TRBJ2-7, with 10 bases lining up with TRBD1. Germline CDR1 is LGHDT and CDR2 is YNNKEL (reference sequence). The CDR3 has 16 amino acids. V was clipped by 4 bases and J by 7 bases; unmatched bases: 13.